These T cell receptor beta chains were read from a single sample in a study of blood T cell repertoires in COVID-19. Profiling relied on immunoSEQ multiplex PCR, and the TCRdb table lists in-frame clones only, not all of them. This table holds around 120,000 clones, 88% found once. Sequenced: peripheral blood. Every receptor here comes from a human donor in a cohort sampled during active COVID-19. Each CDR3 is given with its conserved first and last residue. D genes are given only for firm matches. The listing skips clone size in some rows; elsewhere it reads once, few, many or a size class.

TRBJ1-1	-	TRBV11-2	-	TGTGCCAGCAGCTTAGAGGCCCTCACCCCATATCGCACTGAAGCTTTCTTT	CASSLEALTPYRTEAFF
TRBJ2-1	-	TRBV3-1/TRBV3-2	-	TGTGCCAGCAGCCAAGTTCCTGGAGGGCAGTTCTTC	CASSQVPGGQFF
TRBJ1-2	TRBD1	TRBV5-6	-	TGTGCCAGCAGCTTAGGGACAGGGAGGATTGGCTACACCTTC	CASSLGTGRIGYTF
TRBJ1-6	-	TRBV7-2	-	TGTGCCAGCAGCTCCGGGGGGGGGTACAATTCACCCCTCCACTTT	CASSSGGGYNSPLHF
TRBJ2-3	TRBD2	TRBV7-8	-	TGTGCCAGCAGCTCAACGCGGGGGAGACTCACAGATACGCAGTATTTT	CASSSTRGRLTDTQYF
TRBJ2-7	-	TRBV29-1	-	TGCAGCGTGACAGCACCCTACGAGCAGTACTTC	CSVTAPYEQYF
TRBJ2-7	TRBD2	TRBV28	once	TGTGCCAGCAGCCTTCTCAGTGGCCTAGCGGCCTACGAGCAGTACTTC	CASSLLSGLAAYEQYF
TRBJ1-2	TRBD1	TRBV7-9	-	TGTGCCAGCAGCGGCCGGACAGGGAACCAAGGCCGCCATGGCTACACCTTC	CASSGRTGNQGRHGYTF
TRBJ1-1	-	TRBV2	-	TGTGCCAGCAGGGGAGATGGGGCTGAAGCTTTCTTT	CASRGDGAEAFF
TRBJ2-7	TRBD1	TRBV6-5	-	TGTGCCAGCAGTCCTGACAGGGGGCACTACGAGCAGTACTTC	CASSPDRGHYEQYF
TRBJ1-2	-	TRBV28	-	TGTGCCAGCAGTTTAGGGCAGAACTATGGCTACACCTTC	CASSLGQNYGYTF
TRBJ1-6	TRBD1	TRBV5-1	once	TGCGCCAGCAGCAGTACCGGGACAGGGTATTCACCCCTCCACTTT	CASSSTGTGYSPLHF
TRBJ2-7	-	TRBV5-1	-	TGCGCCAGCAGCTTGGGGCCAAGCCGGGAGCCGGGGAGGCAGTACTTC	CASSLGPSREPGRQYF
TRBJ2-5	-	TRBV10-1	-	TGCGCCAGCAGTGAGCCGGATTCCGGGGAGACCCAGTACTTC	CASSEPDSGETQYF
TRBJ1-5	TRBD1	TRBV5-4	-	TGTGCCAGCAGCAAACAGGGGGCCGGTCAGCCCCAGCATTTT	CASSKQGAGQPQHF
TRBJ2-2	TRBD1	TRBV7-7	-	TGTGCTAGCAGCTTCACCGGGACAGGGTTGGCCGGGGAGCTGTTTTTT	CASSFTGTGLAGELFF
TRBJ2-1	-	TRBV10-1	-	TGCGCCAGCAGTGAGACTTCCGGGACAACAGAGCAGTTCTTC	CASSETSGTTEQFF
TRBJ2-7	TRBD2	TRBV29-1	-	TGCAGCGTTGGATTTGAGACTAGCGGGATTAGCTCCTACGAGCAGTACTTC	CSVGFETSGISSYEQYF
TRBJ1-2	TRBD1	TRBV4-1	few	TGCGCCAGCAGTGAAGGGACAGCGATCTATGGCTACACCTTC	CASSEGTAIYGYTF
TRBJ2-7	-	TRBV19	once	TGTGCCAGTAGTGGTGACAGAACCTACGAGCAGTACTTC	CASSGDRTYEQYF
TRBJ2-7	-	TRBV15	-	TGTGCCACCAGCGAGATGGGGGGAGACTACGAGCAGTACTTC	CATSEMGGDYEQYF
TRBJ2-5	TRBD1	TRBV5-4	-	TGTGCCAGCAGCCAAGGGACAGCTCAAGAGACCCAGTACTTC	CASSQGTAQETQYF
TRBJ2-7	TRBD2	TRBV29-1	-	TGCAGCGTTGCCGGGGGTAGCGGGAGGTCTGTTTACGAGCAGTACTTC	CSVAGGSGRSVYEQYF
TRBJ2-5	TRBD1	TRBV5-4	once	TGTGCCAGCAGCGCCGGGACAGCGACAGAGACCCAGTACTTC	CASSAGTATETQYF
TRBJ2-5	TRBD2	TRBV5-4	-	TGTGCCAGCAGCAGAACGACTAGCGGGGCACAAGAGACCCAGTACTTC	CASSRTTSGAQETQYF
TRBJ2-4	-	TRBV7-9	-	TGTGCCAGCAGCGGTGGGCCTAGGGGGAACATTCAGTACTTC	CASSGGPRGNIQYF
TRBJ2-1	TRBD1	TRBV4-2	-	TGTGCCAGCAGCCACGGACAGGGGGGAAGCAATGAGCAGTTCTTC	CASSHGQGGSNEQFF